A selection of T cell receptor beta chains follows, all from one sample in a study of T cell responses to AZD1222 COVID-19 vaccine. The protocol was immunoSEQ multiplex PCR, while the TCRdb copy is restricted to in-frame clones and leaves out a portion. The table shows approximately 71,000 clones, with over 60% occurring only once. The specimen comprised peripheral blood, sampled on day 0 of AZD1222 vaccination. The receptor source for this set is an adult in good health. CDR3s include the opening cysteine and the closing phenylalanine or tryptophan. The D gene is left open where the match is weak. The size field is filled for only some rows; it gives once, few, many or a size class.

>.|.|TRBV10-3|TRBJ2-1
CAISERDNEQFF
TGTGCCATCAGTGAGCGAGACAATGAGCAGTTCTTC
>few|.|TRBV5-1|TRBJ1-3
CASSLAGSASGNTIYF
TGCGCCAGCAGCTTGGCGGGGAGCGCTTCGGGAAACACCATATATTTT
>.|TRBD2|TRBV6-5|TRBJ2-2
CASRKGTSRELFF
TGTGCCAGCAGAAAAGGGACTAGCAGGGAGCTGTTTTTT
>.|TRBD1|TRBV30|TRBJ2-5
CAWSVGTGVETQYF
TGTGCCTGGAGTGTGGGGACAGGGGTAGAGACCCAGTACTTC
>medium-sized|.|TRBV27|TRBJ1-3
CASRASSGNTIYF
TGTGCCAGTCGGGCCAGCTCTGGAAACACCATATATTTT
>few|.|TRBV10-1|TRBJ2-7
CASSESQGLGEQYF
TGCGCCAGCAGTGAGTCGCAGGGGTTGGGCGAGCAGTACTTC
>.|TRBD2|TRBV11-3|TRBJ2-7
CASSLERGALSYEQYF
TGTGCCAGCAGCTTAGAGCGGGGGGCTCTCTCCTACGAGCAGTACTTC
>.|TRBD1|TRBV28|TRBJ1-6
CASFGQGDSPLHF
TGTGCCAGCTTCGGGCAGGGGGATTCACCCCTCCACTTT
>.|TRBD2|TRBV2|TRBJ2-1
CASGTSGGRDEQFF
TGTGCCAGCGGGACTAGCGGGGGGCGGGATGAGCAGTTCTTC
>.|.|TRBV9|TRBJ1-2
CASSVAPGVGYTF
TGTGCCAGCAGCGTGGCCCCCGGTGTTGGCTACACCTTC
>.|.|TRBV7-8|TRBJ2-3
CASSLGVPARPSIDTQYF
TGTGCCAGCAGCTTAGGGGTGCCGGCGCGACCGTCCATAGATACGCAGTATTTT
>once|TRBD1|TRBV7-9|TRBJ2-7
CASSSNKQGGSYEQYF
TGTGCCAGCAGCTCAAATAAACAGGGGGGTTCCTACGAGCAGTACTTC
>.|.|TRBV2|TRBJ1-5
CASSRQFHQPQHF
TGTGCCAGCAGTCGACAGTTCCATCAGCCCCAGCATTTT
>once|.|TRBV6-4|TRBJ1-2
CASSDSTAGYGYTF
TGTGCCAGCAGTGACTCGACGGCGGGCTATGGCTACACCTTC